Presented here are 24 T cell receptor beta chains from one specimen sequenced in a study of T-cell memory formation after mild COVID-19. TCRdb fed the 5' RACE reads into MiXCR, producing one record per CDR3 protein. The sample has about 540,000 distinct CDR3 sequences; 20% are singletons. The sample taken for sequencing was PBMCs or a T cell subset sorted from them (not recorded which). All receptors come from an adult woman who had mild COVID-19 (a few samples of this study predate the infection). Cell type and time point are not known.

This clonotype was seen only a few times. J is TRBJ2-3 and V is TRBV24-1; D is unclear. The germline V and J ends were trimmed by 1 base and 1 base, with 11 bases remaining between them. The CDR3 spans 16 residues. Germline CDR1 KGHDR, CDR2 SFDVKD. CDR3 region: CATSDFSRSGTDTQYF. In nucleotides, the CDR3 is TGTGCCACCAGTGATTTTTCGCGGAGTGGCACAGATACGCAGTATTTT.

This clonotype was counted only a few times. This rearrangement joins TRBV4-1 to TRBJ1-2; no reliable D call. The CDR3 runs 13 residues. With 0 bases removed from V and 3 bases from J, the gap between germline ends came to 5 bases. Per germline, CDR1 MGHRA and CDR2 YSYEKL. As DNA, the CDR3 is TGCGCCAGCAGCCAAGAGCCCTACTATGGCTACACCTTC. This codes for CASSQEPYYGYTF.

This clonotype has a single count. The CDR3 loop is CASSPLVNSYEQYF. The CDR3 coding sequence is TGTGCCAGCTCACCACTCGTGAATTCCTACGAGCAGTACTTC. This chain connects TRBV18 to TRBJ2-7; D remains ambiguous. Germline V gene data show CDR1 as KGHSH and CDR2 as LQKENI. V dropped 1 base and J dropped 1 base, with 8 bases sitting between them. The CDR3 has 14 residues.

This clonotype was observed a few times. The chain has TRBV30 and TRBJ2-1; D assignment may be TRBD1 or TRBD2 (5 bases each). The CDR3 totals 14 residues. From germline, CDR1 is GTSNPN and CDR2 SVGIG (reference sequence). The germline V and J ends were trimmed by 4 bases and 5 bases, with 15 bases remaining between them. CDR3 in amino acids: CAWTSGLLDNEQFF. In DNA, the CDR3 is TGTGCCTGGACCTCAGGGTTACTAGACAATGAGCAGTTCTTC.

The CDR3 bases are TGCAGCGTTGAAGATGGCCTAGCGGGAGTTTACTACGAGCAGTACTTC. Translation: CSVEDGLAGVYYEQYF. This chain uses TRBV29-1 with TRBJ2-7, with 10 bases identical to TRBD2. The CDR3 is 16 amino acids. Germline V gene lookup returns CDR1 SQVTM and CDR2 ANQGSEA. Germline trimming cut 0 bases from V and 3 bases from J; bases unmatched to any gene: 8.

The genes are TRBV20-1 and TRBJ2-5; TRBD1 is a possible D gene (6 bases). Germline values: CDR1 DFQATT, CDR2 SNEGSKA (reference sequence). This CDR3 is 15 amino acids long. Trimming removed 6 bases from V and 5 bases from J, with 22 bases in between. The CDR3 region is CSAERTAGQGETQYF. CDR3 sequence (DNA): TGCAGTGCAGAACGGACAGCTGGGCAGGGGGAGACCCAGTACTTC.

The CDR3 bases are TGTGCCAGCAGCCCCGCTGCCATAACCGGCGGGCCGAACACTGAAGCTTTCTTT. As protein: CASSPAAITGGPNTEAFF. The genes are TRBV7-9 and TRBJ1-1; unclear D gene. Germline CDR1 SEHNR, CDR2 FQNEAQ (reference sequence). This CDR3 has 18 residues. The V end was cut by 5 bases, the J end by 1 base, with 23 bases between.

This rearrangement joins TRBV7-3 to TRBJ2-1, with TRBD2 matching 9 bases. From germline, CDR1 is SGHTA and CDR2 FQGTGA. The CDR3 extends over 15 amino acids. V dropped 2 bases and J dropped 8; count of bases not matched to a gene: 7. The CDR3 protein is CASSLSPSGVYEQFF. DNA for the CDR3: TGTGCCAGCAGCTTATCCCCTAGCGGGGTATATGAGCAGTTCTTC.

The sample holds a few counts of this clonotype. This rearrangement joins TRBV7-9 to TRBJ2-3; D may correspond to TRBD1 or TRBD2 (6 bases each). Germline CDR1 SEHNR, CDR2 FQNEAQ (reference sequence). V was pared by 1 base and J by 4 bases, with 18 bases between. This CDR3 spans 17 amino acids. In nucleotides, the CDR3 is TGTGCCAGCAGCTTAGTGATGGGGGGCGCCGGCCCAGATACGCAGTATTTT. This encodes CASSLVMGGAGPDTQYF.

The chain joins TRBV18 to TRBJ2-7, with 8 nucleotides matching TRBD2. This CDR3 is built from 15 residues. Looked up from germline, CDR1 is KGHSH and CDR2 is LQKENI. Losses at the gene ends were 4 bases for V and 6 bases for J; bases not matched to a gene: 11. CDR3 DNA sequence: TGTGCCAGCTCACAAACAGGGTCGCGGGAGGCCGAGCAGTACTTC. Its translation is CASSQTGSREAEQYF. Using reference TRBV18 and TRBJ2-7 for the parts outside the CDR3, the full variable domain is NAGVMQNPRHLVRRRGQEARLRCSPMKGHSHVYWYRQLPEEGLKFMVYLQKENIIDESGMPKERFSAEFPKEGPSILRIQQVVRGDSAAYFCASSQTGSREAEQYFGPGTRLTVT.

This clonotype was seen a handful of times. The chain joins TRBV7-2 to TRBJ2-7, with TRBD2 identical over 7 bases. J gave up 3 bases and V 0 bases, and 2 bases lay outside the gene matches. Germline lookup yields CDR1 SGHTA and CDR2 FQGNSA. The CDR3 extends over 14 amino acids. Here the CDR3 reads CASSLASGLYEQYF. The DNA for the CDR3 is TGTGCCAGCAGCTTAGCTAGCGGGCTCTACGAGCAGTACTTC.

This chain connects TRBV5-1 to TRBJ2-7, with 11 bases aligning to TRBD1. J lost 5 bases, V lost 1 base, and 5 bases had no gene match. Germline V gene data show CDR1 as SGHRS and CDR2 as YFSETQ. CDR3 length equals 15 residues. The CDR3 sequence: CASSLIGTGGDEQYF. The CDR3 region has the DNA TGCGCCAGCAGCTTGATCGGGACAGGGGGTGACGAGCAGTACTTC.

J is TRBJ2-5 and V is TRBV10-2; 10 positions agree with TRBD1. After removal of 7 bases from V and 4 bases from J, the junction contained 12 bases not matched to a gene. From germline, CDR1 is WSHSY and CDR2 SAAADI. The CDR3 is 16 amino acids. The CDR3: CASMMRPGQGRETQYF. The CDR3 nucleotides are TGCGCCAGCATGATGCGGCCGGGACAGGGGCGAGAGACCCAGTACTTC.

This clonotype has just a few counts. The chain combines TRBV5-5 with TRBJ1-1; TRBD1 might be the D (5 bases). The CDR3 extends over 13 amino acids. Germline CDR1 is SGHKS and CDR2 is YYEKEE (reference sequence). V lost 4 bases and J lost 2, with 9 bases in between. The CDR3 sequence: CASSRTINTEAFF. The CDR3 nucleotides read TGTGCCAGCAGCCGGACAATTAACACTGAAGCTTTCTTT. The whole variable domain, remainder taken from reference TRBV5-5 and TRBJ1-1, is DAGVTQSPTHLIKTRGQQVTLRCSPISGHKSVSWYQQVLGQGPQFIFQYYEKEERGRGNFPDRFSARQFPNYSSELNVNALLLGDSALYLCASSRTINTEAFFGQGTRLTVV.

The rearrangement uses TRBV7-9 and TRBJ1-1; D might be TRBD1 (5 bases). This CDR3 has 14 residues. Germline-derived CDR1 and CDR2 are SEHNR and FQNEAQ (reference sequence). V lost 8 bases, J lost 1 base, and 14 bases lay in between. The CDR3 nucleotides read TGTGCCAGCTGTCAGGGCAGCAGGAACACTGAAGCTTTCTTT. Translation gives CASCQGSRNTEAFF.

The V call is TRBV24-1, the J call TRBJ2-3; 7 nucleotides line up with TRBD1. Looked up from germline, CDR1 is KGHDR and CDR2 is SFDVKD. Trimming removed 4 bases from V and 5 bases from J; junction bases left unmatched: 8. The CDR3 has 15 amino acids. The CDR3 here is CATSDPTGSGDTQYF. The CDR3 DNA reads as TGTGCCACCAGTGACCCGACAGGGAGCGGAGATACGCAGTATTTT.

This chain links TRBV5-1 with TRBJ2-1; D is possibly TRBD2 (6 bases). Trimming cost V 3 bases and J 5 bases, with 9 bases left between them. Germline loops: CDR1 SGHRS, CDR2 YFSETQ. This CDR3 spans 13 amino acids. CDR3 sequence reads: CASSSGVDNEQFF. CDR3 coding DNA: TGCGCCAGCAGCTCGGGAGTGGACAATGAGCAGTTCTTC.

The CDR3 nucleotides read TGTGCCAGCAGCCAGCCCTTAACCGGGACAGGGAACACCGGGGAGCTGTTTTTT. Translated: CASSQPLTGTGNTGELFF. The chain is built from TRBV3-1 and TRBJ2-2, with TRBD1 identical over 8 bases. This CDR3 has 18 amino acids. Per germline, CDR1 LGHDT and CDR2 YNNKEL (reference sequence). The J segment lost 1 base and the V segment lost 3 bases, leaving 10 bases of the junction unmatched.

V usage is TRBV5-1 and J usage is TRBJ2-1; TRBD2 might be the D (7 bases). Trimming pared 5 bases from V and 9 bases from J, leaving 18 bases between. The germline V gene encodes CDR1 SGHRS and CDR2 YFSETQ. This CDR3 contains 14 residues. The CDR3: CASRQGRGEGEQFF. The DNA of the CDR3 is TGCGCCAGCAGACAGGGACGTGGGGAGGGTGAGCAGTTCTTC.

This clonotype was counted between two and nine times. The CDR3 region has the DNA TGTGCCAGCAGCTTAGGTCGGCCGGGCCATTCACCCCTCCACTTT. This encodes CASSLGRPGHSPLHF. This chain links TRBV7-6 with TRBJ1-6; D not resolved. The V gene's germline CDR1 is SGHVS and CDR2 FNYEAQ. The CDR3 is 15 residues long. Trimming cost V 1 base and J 8 bases, with 12 bases left between them.

This chain connects TRBV12-3 or TRBV12-4 to TRBJ2-1; D remains unclear. This CDR3 has 16 residues. Trimming cost V 5 bases and J 0 bases, with 14 bases left between them. The CDR3 nucleotides are TGTGCCAGCAGTCCGTTGCAGGCCAGCTCCTACAATGAGCAGTTCTTC. Translation: CASSPLQASSYNEQFF.

The chain uses TRBV15 and TRBJ1-1; D remains ambiguous. The CDR3 is 14 amino acids. V dropped 5 bases and J dropped 5 bases, with 15 bases sitting between them. The germline CDR1 and CDR2 sequences are LNHNV and YYDKDF (reference sequence). The chain's CDR3 is CATSGDQVGTEAFF. In DNA form, the CDR3 reads TGTGCCACCAGCGGCGACCAGGTGGGGACTGAAGCTTTCTTT.

The chain is built from TRBV12-3 or TRBV12-4 and TRBJ1-1; D is possibly TRBD1 (5 bases). CDR3 length equals 16 residues. Trimming cost V 0 bases and J 4 bases, with 15 bases left between them. The CDR3 sequence is CASSLAGYGASTEAFF. The CDR3 DNA is TGTGCCAGCAGTTTAGCGGGCTATGGGGCAAGCACTGAAGCTTTCTTT.

There are a few counts of this clonotype. The chain links TRBV9 to TRBJ2-7; TRBD1 aligns across 10 bases. CDR3 length: 17 amino acids. After removal of 3 bases from V and 3 bases from J, the junction contained 12 bases not matched to a gene. CDR1 SGDLS and CDR2 YYNGEE come from the germline V gene. The CDR3 region is CASSGHAGTGDYYEQYF. CDR3 bases: TGTGCCAGCAGCGGACACGCCGGGACAGGGGATTACTACGAGCAGTACTTC.